This T cell receptor (beta chain) was identified in a study of T cell clones after liver transplantation. The study's findings and limits: Post-transplant, graft-donor-reactive CD4 TCRbeta sequences in blood dropped significantly in 5 of 8 subjects. Compared with third party-reactive sequences, donor-reactive ones declined more, independent of withdrawal success.

The V gene lost 3 bases and the J gene lost 9 bases, with 14 bases spanning the gap. Per the germline V gene, CDR1 is LNHDA and CDR2 is SQIVND (reference sequence). The CDR3 loop spans 13 amino acids. Using immunoSEQ multiplex PCR, the repertoire was profiled, and TCRdb retains in-frame clones only, with some absent. The profile shows tens of thousands of clones, 75% to 90% of them singletons. To note about this clone: Its antigen remains unknown.

The TCR was taken from a human patient who received a liver transplant. These T cells may partly come from the graft donor. Source: CD4+ T cells from blood, taken at the 22-month timepoint. The chain links TRBV19 to TRBJ1-1, with D maybe TRBD1 (5 bases). The CDR3 DNA is TGTGCCAGTAGTATGGTGACAGCTTATCAAGCTTTCTTT. This encodes CASSMVTAYQAFF. The full variable domain, rest sourced from reference TRBV19 and TRBJ1-1, is DGGITQSPKYLFRKEGQNVTLSCEQNLNHDAMYWYRQDPGQGLRLIYYSQIVNDFQKGDIAEGYSVSREKKESFPLTVTSAQKNPTAFYLCASSMVTAYQAFFGQGTRLTVV.